This is a list of T cell receptor beta chains from one sample in a study of shared clonotypes between healthy human individuals. The data were produced by immunoSEQ multiplex PCR, yet TCRdb's version contains in-frame clones alone and is incomplete. The table records about 750,000 clones, 80% to 95% of them present only once. The specimen was naive CD8+ T cells sorted from blood. The source is a man younger than 45 in good health. The CDR3 runs from the conserved cysteine through the conserved F or W. A D gene is named only where the DNA matches it firmly. Rows may omit the clone size; those that give it use once, few, many or a size class.

clone_size,d_call,v_call,j_call,cdr3_nt,cdr3_aa
-,TRBD2,TRBV4-3,TRBJ2-7,TGCGCCAGCAGCCAAGAACTATTCCTAGCGGGGTTGGAGCAGTACTTC,CASSQELFLAGLEQYF
-,-,TRBV28,TRBJ1-3,TGTGCCAGCAGTTACGATGGAAACACCATATATTTT,CASSYDGNTIYF
-,TRBD2,TRBV6-5,TRBJ2-1,TGTGCCAGCAGTTACGGGACTAGCGGGAGTGACGAGCAGTTCTTC,CASSYGTSGSDEQFF
-,-,TRBV29-1,TRBJ1-2,TGCAGCGTTGCAACGTCTTTTTACGGCTACACCTTC,CSVATSFYGYTF
-,-,TRBV28,TRBJ2-7,TGTGCCAGCGGAGTTCCCCCTCAGGAGGAGCAGTACTTC,CASGVPPQEEQYF
-,-,TRBV28,TRBJ2-1,TGTGCCAGCAGTCTCCGAGGACCCAATGAGCAGTTCTTC,CASSLRGPNEQFF
-,-,TRBV7-8,TRBJ2-3,TGTGCCAGCAGCATCCTCAGCGGCCCCACAGATACGCAGTATTTT,CASSILSGPTDTQYF
-,-,TRBV27,TRBJ2-7,TGTGCCAGCAGTTTCAGACTCCCTAGGGACTCCTACGAGCAGTACTTC,CASSFRLPRDSYEQYF
-,TRBD2,TRBV29-1,TRBJ2-5,TGCAGCGTTGAAGGGTTGGGTAGCGGGAGTAAAGAGACCCAGTACTTC,CSVEGLGSGSKETQYF
once,-,TRBV15,TRBJ2-7,TGTGCCACCCGAGGGACCTACGAGCAGTACTTC,CATRGTYEQYF
-,-,TRBV28,TRBJ2-5,TGTGCCAGCCAGGTTAGGGGGTACCAAGAGACCCAGTACTTC,CASQVRGYQETQYF
-,-,TRBV29-1,TRBJ2-7,TGCAGCGTTGAGGGACTTTCCTACGAGCAGTACTTC,CSVEGLSYEQYF
-,TRBD2,TRBV14,TRBJ2-7,TGTGCCAGCAGCCAAGATCAGCGGGGAGGCTACGAGCAGTACTTC,CASSQDQRGGYEQYF
-,TRBD2,TRBV5-1,TRBJ2-1,TGCGCCAGCTCCCTCGGGACTAACCTCAATGAGCAGTTCTTC,CASSLGTNLNEQFF
-,TRBD1,TRBV7-7,TRBJ2-5,TGTGCTAGCAGCTTACTACCCCCGGGACAGGGGCTGGAGACCCAGTACTTC,CASSLLPPGQGLETQYF
once,-,TRBV2,TRBJ1-5,TGTGCCAGCAGTGAGTCGGGTGTTAGCAATCAGCCCCAGCATTTT,CASSESGVSNQPQHF
-,-,TRBV2,TRBJ2-1,TGTGCCAGCAGTGGCGGCAAGCAGTTCTTC,CASSGGKQFF
-,-,TRBV30,TRBJ2-7,TGTGCCTGGACGGCGGGGAACGAGCAGTACTTC,CAWTAGNEQYF
-,-,TRBV1,TRBJ2-4,TGCACCAGCAGCCAAGCACGCTGGCTGGAGCTATGGGCCAAAAACATTCAGTACTTC,CTSSQARWLELWAKNIQYF
-,TRBD1,TRBV6-6,TRBJ1-1,TGTGCCAGCATTATGAGATACAGGGGCAAGAACACTGAAGCTTTCTTT,CASIMRYRGKNTEAFF
-,-,TRBV11-3,TRBJ2-7,TGTGCCAGCAGCGGCGTGGAAGGCGAGCAGTACTTC,CASSGVEGEQYF